This T cell receptor beta chain was recorded in a study of radiation and T cells in renal cell carcinoma. To note about this clone: The target antigen is unknown.

Time point specified: blood 2 weeks post-SBRT. As to treatment: 15 Gy SBRT to primary tumor, nephrectomy 4 weeks later. The table came from immunoSEQ multiplex PCR; TCRdb's copy has only in-frame clones and leaves some out. The sample has 60,000 to 65,000 clones; around 76% are singletons. Study outcomes and limitations: Top tumor clonotypes rose in blood 2 weeks post-radiation, then contracted. Pretreatment tumor biopsies were lacking, so baseline clonotypes are unknown.

CDR3 length equals 11 residues. V lost 5 bases, J lost 7 bases, and 9 bases lay in between. The germline gives CDR1 SNHLY, CDR2 FYNNEI. The sequence derives from a man in his 60s with renal cell carcinoma. The source material was blood, sampled from a patient whose treatment included radiotherapy and nephrectomy. The chain links TRBV2 to TRBJ2-7; D may correspond to TRBD1 or TRBD2 (5 bases each). CDR3 in amino acids: CASSRDGEQYF. In nucleotides, the CDR3 is TGTGCCAGCAGTCGGGACGGGGAGCAGTACTTC.